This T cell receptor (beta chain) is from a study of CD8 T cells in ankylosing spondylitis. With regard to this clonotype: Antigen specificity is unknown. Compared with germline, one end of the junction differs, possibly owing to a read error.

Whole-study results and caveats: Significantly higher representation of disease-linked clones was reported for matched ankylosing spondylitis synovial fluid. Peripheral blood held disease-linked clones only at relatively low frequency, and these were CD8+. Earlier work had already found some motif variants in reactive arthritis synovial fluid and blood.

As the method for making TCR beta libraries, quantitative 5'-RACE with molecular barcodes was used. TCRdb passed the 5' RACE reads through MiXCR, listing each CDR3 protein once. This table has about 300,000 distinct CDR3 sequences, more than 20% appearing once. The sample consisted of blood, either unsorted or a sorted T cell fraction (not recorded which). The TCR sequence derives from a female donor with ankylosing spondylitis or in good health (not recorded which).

The CDR3 loop is CSALHGRTYNDQFF. CDR3 nucleotide sequence: TGCAGTGCGTTACACGGACGGACCTACAATGATCAGTTCTTC. This chain connects TRBV20-1 to TRBJ2-1, with D hard to call. The germline CDR1 and CDR2 sequences are DFQATT and SNEGSKA (reference sequence). The CDR3 is 14 amino acids.